The present entry profiles one T cell receptor beta chain with its context. This clonotype came up many times. The specificity of this receptor is unknown. One base away there is no much larger clone; base qualities are not given. Libraries were constructed by PCR. Instrument on record: Illumina HiSeq 2500. TCR libraries were prepared with molecular barcoding, using unique molecular identifiers to normalize TCRbeta repertoire quantification. Using fastp trimming at Q25 and MiXCR clonotype assembly, TCRdb reanalyzed the public sequencing data and kept in-frame beta chains. Each entry merges the rows of one CDR3 protein and shows their most common DNA and genes. This sample lists about 90,000 distinct CDR3 sequences; roughly 8% were detected once. 5.5% to 7% of the sample goes to the ten largest clones. V and J lose 0 bases and 0 bases, and a span of 15 bases separates them. CDR1 LGHNA and CDR2 YNFKEQ were looked up in the germline V gene. The CDR3 goes from the cysteine to the phenylalanine over 18 residues. The sequence is cut down to CDR3 DNA, 54 bases in frame from base 1.

This entry is derived from a study of T-cell reconstitution after alpha-beta-depleted transplantation in children (dated by TCRdb to 2016 to 2017). Background for the entire study: T-cell immune reconstitution after TCRalphabeta/CD19-depleted allogeneic hematopoietic cell transplantation in children was quantitatively tracked in the study by means of TCR repertoire profiling.

This specimen consisted of PBMCs from the stem cell graft donor, obtained from the stem cell graft. The clonotype was recovered from a human donor who donated a stem cell graft to a child with congenital amegakaryocytic thrombocytopenia. The rearrangement combines TRBV4-2 with TRBJ2-1; TRBD2 is possibly the D segment (5 matching bases). The bases are TGTGCCAGCAGCCAAGAGGCGTCGGAGGCGGTCTCCTACAATGAGCAGTTCTTC. This encodes CASSQEASEAVSYNEQFF.